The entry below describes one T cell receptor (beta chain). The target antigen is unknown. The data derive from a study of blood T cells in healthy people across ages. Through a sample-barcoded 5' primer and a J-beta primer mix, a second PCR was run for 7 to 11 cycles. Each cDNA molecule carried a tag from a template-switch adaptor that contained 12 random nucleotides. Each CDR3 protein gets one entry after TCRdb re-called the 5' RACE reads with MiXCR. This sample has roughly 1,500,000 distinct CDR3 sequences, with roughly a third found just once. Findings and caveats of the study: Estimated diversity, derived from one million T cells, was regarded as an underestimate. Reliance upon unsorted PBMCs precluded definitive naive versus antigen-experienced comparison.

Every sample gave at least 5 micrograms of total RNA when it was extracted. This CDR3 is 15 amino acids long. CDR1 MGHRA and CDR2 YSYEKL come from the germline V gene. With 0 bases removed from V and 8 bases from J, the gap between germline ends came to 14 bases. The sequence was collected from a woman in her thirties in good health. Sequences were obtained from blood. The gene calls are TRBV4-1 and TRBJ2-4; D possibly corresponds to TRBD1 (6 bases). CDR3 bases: TGCGCCAGCAGCCAAGATCGGACAGCCAGGCACATTCAGTACTTC. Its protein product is CASSQDRTARHIQYF.